These 32 T cell receptor beta chains were sequenced from one sample in a study of T cells in Graves' hyperthyroidism and ophthalmopathy (dated by TCRdb to between 2017 and 2020). Receptor libraries were prepared by multiplex PCR. Instrument used: Illumina HiSeq 2000. The TCR beta CDR3 regions were amplified from RNA transcripts. For the first round of RT-PCR on the TCR CDR3, the HTBI primer set was used together with the Qiagen OneStep RT-PCR kit. The public reads were reprocessed in TCRdb via fastp at Q25 and MiXCR, keeping in-frame beta chains. One record per CDR3 amino acid sequence lists the most common genes and DNA. The sample table contains 250,000 or so distinct CDR3 sequences; only one count was recorded for around 15% of them. The top ten clones comprise 30% of the sample. Material for sequencing was blood. Every receptor here comes from a woman aged 45-65 years with Graves' hyperthyroidism that later progressed to Graves' ophthalmopathy.

This clonotype has a count of ten or more. The chain uses TRBV5-1 and TRBJ2-1; D is perhaps TRBD2 (6 bases). This CDR3 is built from 20 residues. Germline V lookup: CDR1 SGHRS, CDR2 YFSETQ. Trimming removed 0 bases at V and 0 bases at J, with 22 bases between. CDR3 sequence: CASSLEAGYLNPSSYNEQFF. DNA for the CDR3: TGCGCCAGCAGCTTGGAGGCGGGATACCTTAACCCGAGCTCCTACAATGAGCAGTTCTTC.

In this sample, this clonotype turned up many times. The chain recombines TRBV7-9 with TRBJ1-6; D gene unclear. This CDR3 spans 12 amino acids. Germline CDR1 SEHNR, CDR2 FQNEAQ (reference sequence). The V end was cut by 4 bases, the J end by 12 bases, with 10 bases between. The CDR3 region has the DNA TGTGCCAGCAGCTCCTCCGGTGGACCCCTCCACTTT. This sequence encodes CASSSSGGPLHF. Full variable domain (remainder filled in from reference TRBV7-9 and TRBJ1-6): DTGVSQNPRHKITKRGQNVTFRCDPISEHNRLYWYRQTLGQGPEFLTYFQNEAQLEKSRLLSDRFSAERPKGSFSTLEIQRTEQGDSAMYLCASSSSGGPLHFGNGTRLTVT.

This clonotype was recorded a few times. The chain couples TRBV29-1 to TRBJ1-1; unclear D gene. The V gene's germline CDR1 is SQVTM and CDR2 ANQGSEA. The CDR3 has 13 residues. Between the trimmed V and J ends, which lost 4 bases and 4 bases, there was a span of 13 bases. The CDR3 DNA is TGCAGCGTTGTACGTCAGCTTCCCACTGAAGCTTTCTTT. Translation: CSVVRQLPTEAFF.

This clonotype was picked up many times. The V and J genes are TRBV3-1 and TRBJ2-5; 8 bases agree with TRBD1. From germline, CDR1 is LGHDT and CDR2 YNNKEL (reference sequence). Losses at the gene ends were 4 bases for V and 7 bases for J; bases not matched to a gene: 8. This CDR3 comprises 14 residues. The CDR3, as DNA: TGTGCCAGCAGCCTCGGACAGGGAGGAGGGACCCAGTACTTC. Protein: CASSLGQGGGTQYF.

This clonotype has a count of ten or more. The chain has TRBV30 and TRBJ2-1; 10 nucleotides agree with TRBD2. The CDR3 sequence is 16 residues long. The V gene's germline CDR1 is GTSNPN and CDR2 SVGIG (reference sequence). J was trimmed by 4 bases and V by 0 bases; bases with no gene match: 6. The CDR3 loop reads CAWSVGVSGRYNEQFF. CDR3 sequence (DNA): TGTGCCTGGAGTGTCGGGGTTAGCGGGAGGTACAATGAGCAGTTCTTC.

This clonotype was seen once. This sequence may be a read error, since a much larger clone differs from it by one base. This rearrangement joins TRBV20-1 to TRBJ2-6, with D unresolved. Germline lookup yields CDR1 DFQATT and CDR2 SNEGSKA (reference sequence). This CDR3 is 13 amino acids long. Between the trimmed V and J ends, which lost 0 bases and 2 bases, there was a span of 2 bases. The CDR3 reads CSARDPGANVLTF. CDR3 nucleotides: TGCAGTGCTAGAGATCCTGGGGCCAACGTCCTGACTTTC.

V and J are TRBV3-1 and TRBJ2-3; D is possibly TRBD1 (5 bases). Germline V lookup: CDR1 LGHDT, CDR2 YNNKEL (reference sequence). The CDR3 has 17 amino acids. V lost 2 bases and J lost 0, with 15 bases in between. The CDR3, as DNA: TGTGCCAGCAGCCAAAAGGTAGGGGAAGGGAGCACAGATACGCAGTATTTT. The encoded protein is CASSQKVGEGSTDTQYF.

Ten or more counts support this clonotype. The chain carries TRBV28 and TRBJ2-1, with 7 bases identical to TRBD2. V trimming: 6 bases; J trimming: 4 bases; junction bases outside the gene matches: 0. CDR3 length: 12 residues. Germline assignment: CDR1 MDHEN and CDR2 SYDVKM. CDR3 DNA sequence: TGTGCCAGCAGCGGGAGGTACAATGAGCAGTTCTTC. Translating gives CASSGRYNEQFF.

A single count supports this clonotype. The chain couples TRBV30 to TRBJ2-7; D possibly corresponds to TRBD1 (7 bases). Germline CDR1 and CDR2: GTSNPN and SVGIG (reference sequence). The CDR3 has 14 amino acids. V was clipped by 3 bases and J by 0 bases, with 12 bases between them. CDR3 sequence: CAWSRGARSYEQYF. The CDR3 DNA reads as TGTGCCTGGAGCAGGGGGGCCCGCTCCTACGAGCAGTACTTC. Drawing the rest from reference TRBV30 and TRBJ2-7, the complete variable domain is SQTIHQWPATLVQPVGSPLSLECTVEGTSNPNLYWYRQAAGRGLQLLFYSVGIGQISSEVPQNLSASRPQDRQFILSSKKLLLSDSGFYLCAWSRGARSYEQYFGPGTRLTVT.

V is TRBV20-1 and J is TRBJ2-7; D gene ambiguous. Trimming shortened V by 6 bases and J by 4 bases, and 13 bases separated the two germline ends. Germline assignment: CDR1 DFQATT and CDR2 SNEGSKA (reference sequence). This CDR3 has 12 amino acids. The CDR3 sequence is CSALHPPYEQYF. CDR3 sequence (DNA): TGCAGTGCCTTACACCCCCCGTACGAGCAGTACTTC.

Only one count was recorded for this clonotype. The genes are TRBV3-1 and TRBJ1-3; D is unresolved. CDR1 is LGHDT, CDR2 YNNKEL, per germline (reference sequence). The CDR3 sequence is 14 residues long. Trimming took off 6 bases at V and 4 bases at J, with 13 bases between the two ends. CDR3 bases: TGTGCCAGCAGAGGTTTAGATCCCGGAAACACCATATATTTT. This encodes CASRGLDPGNTIYF. The whole variable domain, filled in from reference TRBV3-1 and TRBJ1-3, reads DTAVSQTPKYLVTQMGNDKSIKCEQNLGHDTMYWYKQDSKKFLKIMFSYNNKELIINETVPNRFSPKSPDKAHLNLHINSLELGDSAVYFCASRGLDPGNTIYFGEGSWLTVV.

In its sample, this clonotype was seen many times. V is TRBV18 and J is TRBJ2-7; maybe TRBD2 (6 bases). Germline V lookup: CDR1 KGHSH, CDR2 LQKENI. This CDR3 comprises 13 residues. The V end lost 0 bases, the J end lost 6 bases, and 9 bases lay between the germline ends. The CDR3 loop is CASSPPMGGEQYF. DNA of the CDR3: TGTGCCAGCTCACCACCGATGGGGGGCGAGCAGTACTTC.

This clonotype has just a few counts. A much larger clonotype is one base distant, so this may be a read error. V is TRBV11-2 and J is TRBJ2-3; D perhaps matches TRBD1 (6 bases). The V end was cut by 4 bases, the J end by 10 bases, with 12 bases between. Per the germline V gene, CDR1 is SGHAT and CDR2 is FQNNGV. This CDR3 has 12 amino acids. The CDR3 sequence: CASSYLEGAQYF. In nucleotides, the CDR3 is TGTGCCAGCAGCTACCTAGAGGGGGCGCAGTATTTT.

In its sample, this clonotype was seen many times. The genes are TRBV7-9 and TRBJ2-5; weak D call: TRBD2 (6 bases). Trimming removed 5 bases at V and 2 bases at J, with 18 bases between. Germline V CDR1 and CDR2: SEHNR, FQNEAQ (reference sequence). This CDR3 is 16 amino acids long. For the CDR3, the DNA is TGTGCCAGCAGCCCCGGGTCACTAGCAGTACAAGAGACCCAGTACTTC. Its protein is CASSPGSLAVQETQYF.

In this sample, this clonotype turned up a few times. The chain couples TRBV6-1 to TRBJ1-3; TRBD1 matches 7 bases. Trimming cost V 5 bases and J 4 bases; bases outside gene matches: 5. The germline gives CDR1 MNHNS, CDR2 SASEGT. The CDR3 runs to 14 residues. The CDR3 DNA sequence: TGTGCCAGCAGTAACAGGGGAGTCGGAAACACCATATATTTT. Translating gives CASSNRGVGNTIYF.

This clonotype was recorded many times. The rearrangement joins TRBV2 to TRBJ1-1; 7 bases line up with TRBD1. Germline CDR1 reads SNHLY; CDR2 reads FYNNEI. This CDR3 is built from 15 residues. V lost 5 bases to trimming and J lost 5 bases; unmatched junction nucleotides: 11. CDR3 DNA sequence: TGTGCCAGCAGTCTCTATGGGGACAGTGGGACTGAAGCTTTCTTT. Translation: CASSLYGDSGTEAFF.

This clonotype was seen at least ten times. The chain uses TRBV19 and TRBJ2-1; tentative D call: TRBD2 (6 bases). V was shortened by 2 bases and J by 4 bases, with 18 bases between the two germline ends. Germline CDR1 and CDR2: LNHDA and SQIVND (reference sequence). The CDR3 has 17 residues. CDR3 coding DNA: TGTGCCAGTAGTATACCTAGCGTAGGGGTAAGGTACAATGAGCAGTTCTTC. Its translation is CASSIPSVGVRYNEQFF.

The rearrangement joins TRBV15 to TRBJ1-6, with a tentative D call TRBD1 (6 bases). Per germline, CDR1 LNHNV and CDR2 YYDKDF (reference sequence). With 2 bases removed from V and 8 bases from J, the gap between germline ends came to 10 bases. CDR3 length equals 14 residues. Written as DNA, the CDR3 is TGTGCCACCAGCAGATCCAGGGGACATTCACCCCTCCACTTT. Protein: CATSRSRGHSPLHF.

This clonotype showed up many times. The rearrangement uses TRBV6-1 and TRBJ2-2; 16 nucleotides agree with TRBD2. Trimming at V came to 6 bases and at J to 8 bases, leaving 6 bases not matched to a gene. Germline V gives CDR1 MNHNS, CDR2 SASEGT. The CDR3 length is 16 residues. CDR3 residues: CASRPPGLAGGGELFF. CDR3 in DNA: TGTGCCAGCAGACCTCCGGGACTAGCGGGAGGGGGGGAGCTGTTTTTT.

This clonotype was seen at least ten times. The chain carries TRBV28 and TRBJ2-4; a possible D gene is TRBD2 (7 bases). Per the germline V gene, CDR1 is MDHEN and CDR2 is SYDVKM. V shed 5 bases and J shed 0 bases, with 14 bases lying between them. This CDR3 region has 16 residues. The CDR3 DNA reads as TGTGCCAGCAGTCGAGGGGGGGCTCTAGCCAAAAACATTCAGTACTTC. Encoded protein: CASSRGGALAKNIQYF. The whole variable domain, filled in from reference TRBV28 and TRBJ2-4, reads DVKVTQSSRYLVKRTGEKVFLECVQDMDHENMFWYRQDPGLGLRLIYFSYDVKMKEKGDIPEGYSVSREKKERFSLILESASTNQTSMYLCASSRGGALAKNIQYFGAGTRLSVL.

This clonotype has ten or more counts. This chain connects TRBV18 to TRBJ2-7; 8 positions match TRBD1. The CDR3 is made up of 15 amino acids. The germline V gene encodes CDR1 KGHSH and CDR2 LQKENI. J lost 3 bases, V lost 5 bases, and 9 bases had no gene match. CDR3 in DNA: TGTGCCAGCTCAACCTCGGACAGGGAACACTACGAGCAGTACTTC. Its translation is CASSTSDREHYEQYF.

This clonotype has just a few counts. The rearrangement joins TRBV19 to TRBJ2-5, with a tentative D call TRBD2 (6 bases). Looked up from germline, CDR1 is LNHDA and CDR2 is SQIVND (reference sequence). This CDR3 contains 13 residues. V gave up 8 bases and J gave up 2 bases, with 12 bases separating them. CDR3 coding DNA: TGTGCCAGTCAATCGGACTATCAAGAGACCCAGTACTTC. Encoded protein: CASQSDYQETQYF.

The sample holds many counts of this clonotype. V usage is TRBV20-1 and J usage is TRBJ2-7; maybe TRBD2 (6 bases). Trimming shortened V by 3 bases and J by 1 base, and 16 bases separated the two germline ends. This CDR3 spans 15 amino acids. Germline CDR1 DFQATT, CDR2 SNEGSKA (reference sequence). The CDR3 DNA reads as TGCAGTGCTAGTCGCCTACCGGGGGTTTCCTACGAGCAGTACTTC. Translating it yields CSASRLPGVSYEQYF.

This clonotype was found many times. V is TRBV28 and J is TRBJ2-1, with 8 bases identical to TRBD1. V was pared by 3 bases and J by 1 base, with 2 bases of the junction left unmatched. Germline CDR1 and CDR2: MDHEN and SYDVKM. The CDR3 loop spans 15 amino acids. The CDR3 here is CASSFQGASYNEQFF. CDR3 nucleotide sequence: TGTGCCAGCAGTTTTCAGGGGGCTTCCTACAATGAGCAGTTCTTC.

Ten or more counts support this clonotype. This rearrangement joins TRBV5-1 to TRBJ2-3; 10 nucleotides match TRBD2. This CDR3 is 17 amino acids long. V was pared by 3 bases and J by 0 bases, with 7 bases of the junction left unmatched. Germline lookup yields CDR1 SGHRS and CDR2 YFSETQ. CDR3 protein: CASSSISGRTSTDTQYF. CDR3 in DNA: TGCGCCAGCAGCTCTATTAGCGGGAGGACTAGCACAGATACGCAGTATTTT.

A remark on this clonotype: A much larger clone lies a single base off, so this may be a read error. The chain couples TRBV6-2 or TRBV6-3 to TRBJ2-3; TRBD2 agrees at 11 bases. CDR3 length equals 15 residues. After removal of 7 bases from V and 0 bases from J, the junction contained 3 bases not matched to a gene. Per the germline V gene, CDR1 is MNHEY and CDR2 is SVGEGT. The CDR3 bases are TGTGCCAGCACTAGACTAGCGGGGAGCACAGATACGCAGTATTTT. This gives the protein CASTRLAGSTDTQYF.

This clonotype was observed at least ten times. The CDR3 bases are TGTGCCAGCGGGAGACTGAACAATGAGCAGTTCTTC. Its protein is CASGRLNNEQFF. The chain couples TRBV2 to TRBJ2-1; D is perhaps TRBD2 (5 bases). Germline loops: CDR1 SNHLY, CDR2 FYNNEI. The CDR3 runs to 12 residues. Between the trimmed V and J ends, which lost 8 bases and 5 bases, there was a span of 10 bases.

In its sample, this clonotype was seen many times. The rearrangement joins TRBV2 to TRBJ1-1, with D possibly matching TRBD1 (5 bases). The CDR3 sequence is 14 residues long. The V end lost 7 bases, the J end lost 0 bases, and 12 bases lay between the germline ends. The V gene's germline CDR1 is SNHLY and CDR2 FYNNEI. This CDR3 reads CASKTAPLNTEAFF. The DNA of the CDR3 is TGTGCCAGCAAGACAGCTCCTCTGAACACTGAAGCTTTCTTT.

This clonotype was found a few times. This chain links TRBV10-3 with TRBJ1-2, with 7 positions matching TRBD1. The V segment lost 5 bases and the J segment 5 bases; nucleotides outside the gene matches: 8. The germline V gene encodes CDR1 ENHRY and CDR2 SYGVKD. The CDR3 loop spans 14 amino acids. In DNA form, the CDR3 reads TGTGCCATCAGTCCTCAGACAGGGAAGTATGGCTACACCTTC. It yields the protein CAISPQTGKYGYTF.

Many counts were recorded for this clonotype. This chain uses TRBV28 with TRBJ1-2; D is uncertain. The V end lost 2 bases, the J end lost 4 bases, and 5 bases lay between the germline ends. The germline V gene has CDR1 MDHEN and CDR2 SYDVKM. The CDR3 spans 12 residues. The CDR3 coding sequence is TGTGCCAGCAGTTTACACAGCTATGGCTACACCTTC. This encodes CASSLHSYGYTF.

Many counts were recorded for this clonotype. The V gene is TRBV4-1, the J gene TRBJ2-7, with TRBD2 matching 11 bases. From germline, CDR1 is MGHRA and CDR2 YSYEKL. The CDR3 is made up of 17 amino acids. The V and J ends lost 0 bases and 5 bases, in that order; junction bases with no gene match: 9. Here the CDR3 DNA reads TGCGCCAGCAGCCAAGACGTAGCGGGAGGGCCCATAAACGAGCAGTACTTC. Its translation is CASSQDVAGGPINEQYF.

This clonotype was observed many times. The chain is built from TRBV2 and TRBJ2-5, with D uncertain. V lost 3 bases, J lost 1 base, and 9 bases lay in between. The CDR3 has 14 amino acids. From germline, CDR1 is SNHLY and CDR2 FYNNEI. CDR3 region: CASSDPPRQETQYF. In DNA, the CDR3 is TGTGCCAGCAGTGATCCCCCCCGCCAAGAGACCCAGTACTTC.